This T cell receptor (beta chain) was sequenced for a study of blood T cell repertoires in COVID-19. The CDR3 length is 14 residues. With V trimmed by 3 bases and J by 5 bases, 4 bases remained unmatched. Per germline, CDR1 SGDLS and CDR2 YYNGEE. Clones were sequenced by immunoSEQ multiplex PCR, and TCRdb holds only the in-frame ones, with some missing. In the table there are about 140,000 clones, 82% of which are singletons. The sequenced sample consisted of peripheral blood. This receptor was taken from an elderly woman with acute or convalescent COVID-19. This chain uses TRBV9 with TRBJ2-2; 7 bases match TRBD1. The CDR3, as DNA: TGTGCCAGCAGCGCGGGACAGAGGACCGGGGAGCTGTTTTTT. It is translated as CASSAGQRTGELFF.